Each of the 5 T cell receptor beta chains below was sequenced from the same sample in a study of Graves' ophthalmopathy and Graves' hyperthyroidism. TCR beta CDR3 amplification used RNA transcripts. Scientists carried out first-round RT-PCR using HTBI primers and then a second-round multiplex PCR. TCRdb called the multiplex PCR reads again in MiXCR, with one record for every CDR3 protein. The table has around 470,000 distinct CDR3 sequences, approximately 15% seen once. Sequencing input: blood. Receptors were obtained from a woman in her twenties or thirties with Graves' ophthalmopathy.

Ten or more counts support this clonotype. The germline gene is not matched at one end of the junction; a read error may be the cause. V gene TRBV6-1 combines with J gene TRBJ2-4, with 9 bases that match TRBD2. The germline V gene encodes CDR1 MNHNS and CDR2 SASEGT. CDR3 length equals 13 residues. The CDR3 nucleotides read TGTGCCAGCATCCAGCGGGGGGAAAACATTAAGTACTTC. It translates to CASIQRGENIKYF.

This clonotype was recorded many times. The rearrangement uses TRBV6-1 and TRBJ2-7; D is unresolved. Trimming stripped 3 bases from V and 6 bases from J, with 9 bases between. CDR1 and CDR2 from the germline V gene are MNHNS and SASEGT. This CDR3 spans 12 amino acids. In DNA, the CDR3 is TGTGCCAGCAGTGATCTCCTCTTCGAGCAGTACTTC. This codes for CASSDLLFEQYF.

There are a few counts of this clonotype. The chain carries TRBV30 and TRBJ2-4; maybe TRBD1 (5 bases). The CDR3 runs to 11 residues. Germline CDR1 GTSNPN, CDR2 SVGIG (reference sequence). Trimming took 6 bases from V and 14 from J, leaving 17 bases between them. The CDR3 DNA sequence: TGTGCCTGTTCGACAGCACAAGATAAGTACTTC. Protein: CACSTAQDKYF.

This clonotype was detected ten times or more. CDR3 protein: CASGGYVGNSPLHF. The CDR3 bases are TGTGCCAGTGGCGGGTACGTGGGTAATTCACCCCTCCACTTT. This chain connects TRBV27 to TRBJ1-6; D is unresolved. This CDR3 contains 14 residues. Germline assignment: CDR1 MNHEY and CDR2 SMNVEV (reference sequence). Trimming stripped 9 bases from V and 6 bases from J, with 15 bases between.

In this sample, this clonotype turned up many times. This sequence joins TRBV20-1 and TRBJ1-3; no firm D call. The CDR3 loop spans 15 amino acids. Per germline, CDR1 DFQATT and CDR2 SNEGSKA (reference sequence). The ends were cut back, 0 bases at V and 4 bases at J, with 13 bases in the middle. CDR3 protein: CSAREVPAEGNTIYF. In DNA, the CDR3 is TGCAGTGCTAGAGAGGTGCCCGCCGAAGGAAACACCATATATTTT.